This TCR beta chain was observed in a study of T cells in localized non-small cell lung cancer. This clone showed up just once. The data were produced by immunoSEQ multiplex PCR, yet TCRdb's version contains in-frame clones alone and is incomplete. Altogether about 41,000 clones are present, roughly 80% being singletons, with the ten largest covering more than 7.5%. Trimming shortened V by 4 bases and J by 2 bases, and 6 bases separated the two germline ends. The CDR3 is made up of 12 amino acids. Germline V gene data show CDR1 as ENHRY and CDR2 as SYGVKD. This receptor was identified in a man aged 40-75 years with stage II lung adenocarcinoma. The sample was PBMCs, taken before any cancer treatment. The chain has TRBV10-3 and TRBJ2-7, with D maybe TRBD2 (5 bases). CDR3 in DNA: TGTGCCATCAGTGGGGAGACCTACGAGCAGTACTTC. Translated, it gives CAISGETYEQYF.